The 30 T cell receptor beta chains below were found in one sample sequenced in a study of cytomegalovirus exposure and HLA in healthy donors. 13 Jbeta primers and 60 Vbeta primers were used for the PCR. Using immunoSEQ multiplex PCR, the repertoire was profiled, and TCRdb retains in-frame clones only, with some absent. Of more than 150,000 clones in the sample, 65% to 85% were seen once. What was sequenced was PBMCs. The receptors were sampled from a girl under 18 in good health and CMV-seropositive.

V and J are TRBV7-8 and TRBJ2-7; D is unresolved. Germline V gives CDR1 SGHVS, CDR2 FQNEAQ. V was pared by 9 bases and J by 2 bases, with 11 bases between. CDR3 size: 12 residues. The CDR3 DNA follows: TGTGCCAGTGCGGTCCCACCCTACGAGCAGTACTTC. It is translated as CASAVPPYEQYF.

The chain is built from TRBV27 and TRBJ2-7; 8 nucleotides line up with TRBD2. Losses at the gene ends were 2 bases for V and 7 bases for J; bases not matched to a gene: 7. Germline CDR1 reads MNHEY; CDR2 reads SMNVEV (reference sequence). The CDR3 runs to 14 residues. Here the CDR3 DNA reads TGTGCCAGCAGTTTAACTAGCGGAGCCCGGGAGCAGTACTTC. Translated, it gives CASSLTSGAREQYF.

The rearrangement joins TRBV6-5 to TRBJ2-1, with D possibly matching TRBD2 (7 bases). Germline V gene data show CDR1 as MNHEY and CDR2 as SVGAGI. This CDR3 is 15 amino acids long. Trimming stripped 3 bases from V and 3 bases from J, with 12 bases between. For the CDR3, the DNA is TGTGCCAGCAGTTATGGGGGAGGGGGCTACAATGAGCAGTTCTTC. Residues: CASSYGGGGYNEQFF.

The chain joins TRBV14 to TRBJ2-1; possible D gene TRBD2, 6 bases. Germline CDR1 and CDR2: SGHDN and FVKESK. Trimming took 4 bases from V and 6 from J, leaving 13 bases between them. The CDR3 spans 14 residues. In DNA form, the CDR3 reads TGTGCCAGCAGCCGTAGCTCTAGCGCCAATGAGCAGTTCTTC. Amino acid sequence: CASSRSSSANEQFF.

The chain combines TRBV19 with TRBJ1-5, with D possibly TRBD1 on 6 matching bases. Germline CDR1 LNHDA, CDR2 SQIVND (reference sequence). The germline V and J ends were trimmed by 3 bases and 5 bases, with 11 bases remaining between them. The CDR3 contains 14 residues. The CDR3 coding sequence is TGTGCCAGTAGTATCAGGGGCTCGTATCAGCCCCAGCATTTT. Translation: CASSIRGSYQPQHF.

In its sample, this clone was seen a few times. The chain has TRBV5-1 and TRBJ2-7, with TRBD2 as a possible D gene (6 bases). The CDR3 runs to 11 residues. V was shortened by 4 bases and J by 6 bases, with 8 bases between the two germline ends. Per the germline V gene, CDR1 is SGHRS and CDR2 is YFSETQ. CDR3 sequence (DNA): TGCGCCAGCAGCGTGGGACTCGAGCAGTACTTC. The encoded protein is CASSVGLEQYF.

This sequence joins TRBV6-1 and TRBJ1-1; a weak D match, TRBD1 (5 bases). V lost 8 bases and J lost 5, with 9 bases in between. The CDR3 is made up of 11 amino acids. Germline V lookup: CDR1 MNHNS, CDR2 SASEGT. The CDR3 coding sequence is TGTGCCAGCGTGGGACTGACTGAAGCTTTCTTT. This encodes CASVGLTEAFF.

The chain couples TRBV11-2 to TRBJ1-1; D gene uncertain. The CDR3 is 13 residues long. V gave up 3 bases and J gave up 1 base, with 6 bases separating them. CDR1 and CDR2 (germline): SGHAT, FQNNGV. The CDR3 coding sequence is TGTGCCAGCAGCTTCGGGAGGAACACTGAAGCTTTCTTT. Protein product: CASSFGRNTEAFF. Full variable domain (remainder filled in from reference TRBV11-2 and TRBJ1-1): EAGVAQSPRYKIIEKRQSVAFWCNPISGHATLYWYQQILGQGPKLLIQFQNNGVVDDSQLPKDRFSAERLKGVDSTLKIQPAKLEDSAVYLCASSFGRNTEAFFGQGTRLTVV.

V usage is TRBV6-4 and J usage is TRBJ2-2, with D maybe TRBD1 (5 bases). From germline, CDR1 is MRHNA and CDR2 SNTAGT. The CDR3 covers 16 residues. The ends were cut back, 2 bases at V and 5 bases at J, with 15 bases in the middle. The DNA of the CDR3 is TGTGCCAGCAGTGACACCCACAGCACAGGAACCGGGGAGCTGTTTTTT. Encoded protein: CASSDTHSTGTGELFF.

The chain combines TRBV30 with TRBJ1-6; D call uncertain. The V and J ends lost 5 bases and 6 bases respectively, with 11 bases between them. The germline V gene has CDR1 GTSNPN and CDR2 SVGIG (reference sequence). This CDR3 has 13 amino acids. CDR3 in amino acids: CAWLSDSNSPLHF. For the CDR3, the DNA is TGTGCCTGGCTTTCCGACTCTAATTCACCCCTCCACTTT.

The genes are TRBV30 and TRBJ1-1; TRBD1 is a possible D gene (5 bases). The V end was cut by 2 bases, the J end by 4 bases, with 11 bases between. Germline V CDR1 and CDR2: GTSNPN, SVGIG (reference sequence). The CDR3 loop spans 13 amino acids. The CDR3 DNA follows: TGTGCCTGGAGTAGGGGCAGGGTCACTGAAGCTTTCTTT. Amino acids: CAWSRGRVTEAFF.

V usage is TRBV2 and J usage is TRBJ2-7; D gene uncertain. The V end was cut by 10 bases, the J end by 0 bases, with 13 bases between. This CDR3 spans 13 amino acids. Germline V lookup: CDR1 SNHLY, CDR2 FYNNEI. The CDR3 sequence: CATRRLGSYEQYF. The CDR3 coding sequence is TGTGCCACTCGAAGACTTGGCTCCTACGAGCAGTACTTC.

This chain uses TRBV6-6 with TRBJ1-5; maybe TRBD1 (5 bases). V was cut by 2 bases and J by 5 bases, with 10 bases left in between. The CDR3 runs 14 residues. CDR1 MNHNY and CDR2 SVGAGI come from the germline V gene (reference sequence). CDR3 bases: TGTGCCAGCAGTTACGGAGGGGAGGATCAGCCCCAGCATTTT. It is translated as CASSYGGEDQPQHF.

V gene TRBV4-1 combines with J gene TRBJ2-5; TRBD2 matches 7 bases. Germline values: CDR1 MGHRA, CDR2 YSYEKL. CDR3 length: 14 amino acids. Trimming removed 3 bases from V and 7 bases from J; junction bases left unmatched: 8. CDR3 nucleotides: TGCGCCAGCAGCCATACGCGGGAGAGGGTGACCCAGTACTTC. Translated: CASSHTRERVTQYF.

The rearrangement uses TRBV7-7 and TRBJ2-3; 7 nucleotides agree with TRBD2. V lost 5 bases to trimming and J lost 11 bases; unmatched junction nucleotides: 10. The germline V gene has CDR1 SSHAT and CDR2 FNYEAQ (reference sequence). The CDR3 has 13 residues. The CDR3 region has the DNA TGTGCCAGCAGCCCCTTCGGGACTAAGGGGCAGTATTTT. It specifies CASSPFGTKGQYF.

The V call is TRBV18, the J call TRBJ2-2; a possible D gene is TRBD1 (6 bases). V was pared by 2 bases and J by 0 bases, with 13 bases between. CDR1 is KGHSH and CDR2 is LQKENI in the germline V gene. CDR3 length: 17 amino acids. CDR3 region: CASSPGGYSANTGELFF. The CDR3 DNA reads TGTGCCAGCTCACCAGGGGGCTACAGTGCGAACACCGGGGAGCTGTTTTTT.

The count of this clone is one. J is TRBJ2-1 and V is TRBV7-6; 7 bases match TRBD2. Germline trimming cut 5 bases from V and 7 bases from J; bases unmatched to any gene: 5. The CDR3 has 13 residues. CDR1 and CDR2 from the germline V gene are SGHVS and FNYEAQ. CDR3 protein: CASSPRGRNEQFF. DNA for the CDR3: TGTGCCAGCAGCCCGCGGGGGAGGAATGAGCAGTTCTTC.

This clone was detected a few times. The CDR3 DNA reads TGTGCCAGCAGCCAAGGCGTAGCGTCGGCCTACAATGAGCAGTTCTTC. Its protein is CASSQGVASAYNEQFF. The rearrangement joins TRBV4-2 to TRBJ2-1; possible D gene TRBD2, 5 bases. Trimming pared 1 base from V and 2 bases from J, leaving 12 bases between. Looked up from germline, CDR1 is LGHNA and CDR2 is YNFKEQ. The CDR3 loop spans 16 amino acids.

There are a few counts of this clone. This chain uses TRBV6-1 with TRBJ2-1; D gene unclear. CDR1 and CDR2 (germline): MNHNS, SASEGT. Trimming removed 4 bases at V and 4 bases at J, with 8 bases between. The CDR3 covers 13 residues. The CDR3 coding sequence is TGTGCCAGCAGTGTATCCGGGTACAATGAGCAGTTCTTC. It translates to CASSVSGYNEQFF.

The DNA of the CDR3 is TGTGCCAGCAGCAAAAAGGGCCTGAGGGCAGGGGATAGCAATCAGCCCCAGCATTTT. This codes for CASSKKGLRAGDSNQPQHF. The genes are TRBV21-1 and TRBJ1-5; the DNA was not used to check the table's D call, TRBD1. TRBV21-1 is noted as a pseudogene. The CDR3 loop spans 19 amino acids.

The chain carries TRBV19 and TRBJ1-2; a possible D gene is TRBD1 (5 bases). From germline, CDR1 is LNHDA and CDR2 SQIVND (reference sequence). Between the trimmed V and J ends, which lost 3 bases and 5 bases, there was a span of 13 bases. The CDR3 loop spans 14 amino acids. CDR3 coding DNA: TGTGCCAGTAGTATTGGGGCAGGAACTTATGGCTACACCTTC. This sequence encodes CASSIGAGTYGYTF.

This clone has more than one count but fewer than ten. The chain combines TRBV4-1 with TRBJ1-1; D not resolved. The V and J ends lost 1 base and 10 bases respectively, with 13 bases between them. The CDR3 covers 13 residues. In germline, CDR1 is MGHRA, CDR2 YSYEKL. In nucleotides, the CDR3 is TGCGCCAGCAGCCAAGTATCCGGGTTTGGAGCTTTCTTT. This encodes CASSQVSGFGAFF.

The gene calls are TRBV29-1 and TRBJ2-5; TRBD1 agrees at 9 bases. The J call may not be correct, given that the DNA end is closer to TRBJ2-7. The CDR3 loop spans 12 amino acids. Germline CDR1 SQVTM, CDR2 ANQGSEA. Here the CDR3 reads CSALGTGYEQYF. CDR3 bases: TGCAGCGCCCTCGGGACAGGGTACGAGCAGTACTTC.

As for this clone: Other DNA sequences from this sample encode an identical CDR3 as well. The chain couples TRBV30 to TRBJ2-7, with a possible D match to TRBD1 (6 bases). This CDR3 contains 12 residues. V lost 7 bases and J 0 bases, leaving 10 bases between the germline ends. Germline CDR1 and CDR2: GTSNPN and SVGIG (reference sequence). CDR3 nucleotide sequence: TGTGCCTCCACAGGGAACTCCTACGAGCAGTACTTC. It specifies CASTGNSYEQYF.

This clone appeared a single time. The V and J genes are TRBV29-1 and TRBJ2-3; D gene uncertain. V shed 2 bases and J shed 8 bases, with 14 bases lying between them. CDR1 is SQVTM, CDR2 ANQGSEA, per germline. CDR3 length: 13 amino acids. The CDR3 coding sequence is TGCAGCGTTGAATCTGACTCCGCACTTACGCAGTATTTT. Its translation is CSVESDSALTQYF.

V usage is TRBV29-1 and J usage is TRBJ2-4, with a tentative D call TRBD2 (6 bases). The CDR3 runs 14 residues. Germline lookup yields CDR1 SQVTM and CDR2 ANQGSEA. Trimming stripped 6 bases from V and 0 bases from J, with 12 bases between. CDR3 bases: TGCAGCGTCGTTAGCGGACTAGCCAAAAACATTCAGTACTTC. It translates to CSVVSGLAKNIQYF.

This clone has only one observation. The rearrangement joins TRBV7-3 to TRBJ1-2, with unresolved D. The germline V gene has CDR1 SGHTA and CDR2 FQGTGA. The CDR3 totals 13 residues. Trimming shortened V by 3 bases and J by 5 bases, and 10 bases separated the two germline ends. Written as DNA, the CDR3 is TGTGCCAGCAGCTTGGGAGGGCTATATGGCTACACCTTC. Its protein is CASSLGGLYGYTF.

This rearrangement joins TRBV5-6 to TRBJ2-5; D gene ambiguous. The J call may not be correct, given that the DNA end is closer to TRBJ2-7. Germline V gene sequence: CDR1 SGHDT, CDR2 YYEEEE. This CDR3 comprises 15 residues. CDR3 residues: CASSFLSTETYEQYF. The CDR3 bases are TGTGCCAGCAGCTTCTTGTCGACTGAGACCTACGAGCAGTACTTC.

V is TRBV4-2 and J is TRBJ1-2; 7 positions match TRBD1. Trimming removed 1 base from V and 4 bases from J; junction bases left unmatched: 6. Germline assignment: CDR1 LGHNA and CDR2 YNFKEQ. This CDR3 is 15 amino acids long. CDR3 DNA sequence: TGTGCCAGCAGCCAAGTGGAGGGGGCAACCTATGGCTACACCTTC. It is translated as CASSQVEGATYGYTF.

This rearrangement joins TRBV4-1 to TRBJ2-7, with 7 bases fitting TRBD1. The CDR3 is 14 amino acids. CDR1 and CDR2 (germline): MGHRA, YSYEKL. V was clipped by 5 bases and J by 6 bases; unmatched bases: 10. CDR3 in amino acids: CASSSRQGMGEQYF. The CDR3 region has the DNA TGCGCCAGCAGCTCACGACAGGGAATGGGCGAGCAGTACTTC.